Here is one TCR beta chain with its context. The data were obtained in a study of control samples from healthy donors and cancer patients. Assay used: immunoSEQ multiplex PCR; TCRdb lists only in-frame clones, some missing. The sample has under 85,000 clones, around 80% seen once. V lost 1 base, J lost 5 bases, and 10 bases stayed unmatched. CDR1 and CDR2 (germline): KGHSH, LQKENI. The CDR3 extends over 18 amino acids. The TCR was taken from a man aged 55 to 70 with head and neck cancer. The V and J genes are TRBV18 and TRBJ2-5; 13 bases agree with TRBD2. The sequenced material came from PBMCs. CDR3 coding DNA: TGTGCCAGCTCACCACAAAGACAATGGACTAGCGGGAGCGAGACCCAGTACTTC. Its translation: CASSPQRQWTSGSETQYF.